These 17 T cell receptor beta chains originate from one sample sequenced in a study of regulatory T cells in long-lasting Graves disease. Construction of TCR beta libraries relied on iRepertoire HTBI primers and on Arm-PCR targeting CDR3 regions. TCRdb reprocessed the multiplex PCR reads via MiXCR and lists one record per CDR3 protein. The table lists roughly 450,000 distinct CDR3 sequences, under 25% of them singletons. Time point noted: persistent/refractory GD, antithyroid drugs over 5 years with positive TRAb. Construction of the TCR library relied on RNA isolated from PBMCs. Source: peripheral blood mononuclear cells (PBMCs), taken when the disease was refractory, from a patient treated with antithyroid drugs. The receptors shown here come from a female donor with Graves disease.

This clonotype was counted many times. The chain carries TRBV20-1 and TRBJ2-5, with 14 bases that match TRBD2. Germline CDR1 is DFQATT and CDR2 is SNEGSKA (reference sequence). The V segment lost 8 bases and the J segment 5 bases; nucleotides outside the gene matches: 10. The CDR3 runs 15 residues. DNA of the CDR3: TGCAGTTTCGATGGGGGACTAGCGGGAGTGGAGACCCAGTACTTC. Translation: CSFDGGLAGVETQYF.

In its sample, this clonotype was seen many times. The CDR3 DNA reads TGTGCCAGCAGCGCATCGCAGTACGAGCAGTACTTC. As protein: CASSASQYEQYF. V is TRBV7-9 and J is TRBJ2-7; D unclear. Between the trimmed V and J ends, which lost 5 bases and 4 bases, there was a span of 9 bases. CDR1 SEHNR and CDR2 FQNEAQ come from the germline V gene (reference sequence). This CDR3 spans 12 amino acids.

In this sample, this clonotype turned up a few times. The rearrangement uses TRBV6-1 and TRBJ2-7; 7 nucleotides align to TRBD2. The CDR3 totals 13 residues. The germline CDR1 and CDR2 sequences are MNHNS and SASEGT. The V gene end was trimmed by 5 bases and the J gene end by 6 bases; junction bases not matched to a gene: 7. CDR3 bases: TGTGCCAGCAGTATAGCGGGCAGAGTCGAGCAGTACTTC. This translates into CASSIAGRVEQYF.

This clonotype has a count of ten or more. The gene calls are TRBV28 and TRBJ1-5, with no clear D. Germline CDR1 reads MDHEN; CDR2 reads SYDVKM. Trimming pared 5 bases from V and 7 bases from J, leaving 12 bases between. The CDR3 loop spans 13 amino acids. This CDR3 reads CASSATRRQPQHF. The CDR3, as DNA: TGTGCCAGCAGTGCGACCAGGAGGCAGCCCCAGCATTTT.

This clonotype was seen repeatedly, ten times or more. The V gene is TRBV6-9, the J gene TRBJ2-5; a weak D match, TRBD2 (6 bases). V lost 4 bases to trimming and J lost 7 bases, with 19 bases between them. CDR1 and CDR2 from the germline V gene are MNHGY and SVAAGI. The CDR3 sequence is 15 residues long. The CDR3 DNA reads TGTGCCAGCAGTTTATCCGGGAGTGAGGAGGCGACCCAGTACTTC. This encodes CASSLSGSEEATQYF.

The CDR3 coding sequence is TGTGCCACGAACGTCGCACAAGAGACCCAGTACTTC. Its translation is CATNVAQETQYF. The V gene is TRBV10-3, the J gene TRBJ2-5; the D is unclear. Trimming took off 10 bases at V and 2 bases at J, with 11 bases between the two ends. The germline gives CDR1 ENHRY, CDR2 SYGVKD. This CDR3 spans 12 amino acids.

This clonotype has only a few counts. The chain links TRBV28 to TRBJ2-3, with 11 bases lining up with TRBD2. Trimming at V came to 5 bases and at J to 3 bases, leaving 7 bases not matched to a gene. The germline CDR1 and CDR2 sequences are MDHEN and SYDVKM. This CDR3 region has 16 residues. The CDR3 sequence: CASSALTSGATDTQYF. CDR3 nucleotide sequence: TGTGCCAGCAGTGCCTTGACTAGCGGGGCGACAGATACGCAGTATTTT.

V and J are TRBV13 and TRBJ2-3; D call uncertain. The germline gives CDR1 PRHDT, CDR2 FYEKMQ (reference sequence). The V end lost 5 bases, the J end lost 6 bases, and 9 bases lay between the germline ends. The CDR3 consists of 12 residues. Here the CDR3 reads CASSPPDDTQYF. CDR3 DNA sequence: TGTGCCAGCAGCCCGCCCGACGATACGCAGTATTTT.

This clonotype was observed a handful of times. The genes are TRBV27 and TRBJ1-1; D is possibly TRBD1 (6 bases). CDR1 is MNHEY and CDR2 is SMNVEV in the germline V gene (reference sequence). Trimming took off 5 bases at V and 10 bases at J, with 20 bases between the two ends. The CDR3 contains 14 residues. The CDR3 protein is CASSPLPQGPGAFF. In nucleotides, the CDR3 is TGTGCCAGCAGTCCCCTCCCACAGGGACCGGGAGCTTTCTTT.

This clonotype was counted ten times or more. V usage is TRBV7-9 and J usage is TRBJ1-1; tentatively, D is TRBD1 (5 bases). The CDR3 spans 15 residues. Germline V lookup: CDR1 SEHNR, CDR2 FQNEAQ (reference sequence). V dropped 5 bases and J dropped 0 bases, with 13 bases sitting between them. The CDR3 DNA is TGTGCCAGCAGCCCAGCAGGGACCCTGAACACTGAAGCTTTCTTT. Translating gives CASSPAGTLNTEAFF.

The genes are TRBV10-3 and TRBJ2-5; 13 nucleotides match TRBD2. The CDR3 is 20 amino acids. Germline V gene sequence: CDR1 ENHRY, CDR2 SYGVKD. The V gene end was trimmed by 4 bases and the J gene end by 0 bases; junction bases not matched to a gene: 14. The CDR3 nucleotides are TGTGCCATCAGTGGTCTCGGACTAGCGGGAGAATGGGAGGACCAAGAGACCCAGTACTTC. Encoded protein: CAISGLGLAGEWEDQETQYF.

At least ten counts were recorded for this clonotype. The chain combines TRBV6-1 with TRBJ1-2; unclear D gene. The CDR3 loop spans 14 amino acids. The germline V and J ends were trimmed by 7 bases and 0 bases, with 12 bases remaining between them. Germline V lookup: CDR1 MNHNS, CDR2 SASEGT. DNA for the CDR3: TGTGCCAGCATCCACAGCGTTTCTAACTATGGCTACACCTTC. Amino acids: CASIHSVSNYGYTF.

This clonotype was found many times. The chain combines TRBV7-9 with TRBJ2-5; perhaps TRBD1 as D (6 bases). Trimming pared 4 bases from V and 5 bases from J, leaving 17 bases between. CDR1 is SEHNR, CDR2 FQNEAQ, per germline (reference sequence). The length of the CDR3 is 15 residues. The CDR3 bases are TGTGCCAGCAGCTCTGGGGCACAGGGTCGGGAGACCCAGTACTTC. The encoded protein is CASSSGAQGRETQYF.

This clonotype was recorded at least ten times. The genes are TRBV10-3 and TRBJ1-2; D is unresolved. Trimming stripped 4 bases from V and 2 bases from J, with 14 bases between. Germline V gene lookup returns CDR1 ENHRY and CDR2 SYGVKD. The CDR3 has 15 amino acids. In nucleotides, the CDR3 is TGTGCCATCAGTGGAACGGACGGATTAAACTATGGCTACACCTTC. It translates to CAISGTDGLNYGYTF.

This clonotype was picked up a small number of times. This chain uses TRBV28 with TRBJ2-1, with D perhaps TRBD1 (6 bases). The germline CDR1 and CDR2 sequences are MDHEN and SYDVKM. CDR3 length: 18 amino acids. V lost 5 bases and J 3 bases, leaving 23 bases between the germline ends. This CDR3 is CASSTQGGEEWGYNEQFF. In DNA form, the CDR3 reads TGTGCCAGCAGTACCCAAGGGGGAGAGGAATGGGGCTACAATGAGCAGTTCTTC.

J is TRBJ2-1 and V is TRBV2, with D uncertain. The CDR3 has 14 residues. Germline CDR1 is SNHLY and CDR2 is FYNNEI. Trimming took off 5 bases at V and 0 bases at J, with 8 bases between the two ends. The CDR3 DNA is TGTGCCAGCAGTCCTTATAGCTCCTACAATGAGCAGTTCTTC. It encodes CASSPYSSYNEQFF.

The chain combines TRBV6-2 or TRBV6-3 with TRBJ2-7; D gene uncertain. From germline, CDR1 is MNHEY and CDR2 SVGEGT. The CDR3 loop spans 16 amino acids. The germline V and J ends were trimmed by 0 bases and 4 bases, with 16 bases remaining between them. The CDR3 spells CASSYSSRAVFYEQYF. For the CDR3, the DNA is TGTGCCAGCAGTTACTCGAGCCGAGCAGTCTTTTACGAGCAGTACTTC.